This record looks at one T cell receptor beta chain sequence and its context. Its antigen target is currently unknown. Base quality data are lacking; no much larger clone is found one base away. Reading from cysteine to phenylalanine, the CDR3 counts 17 amino acids. Only CDR3 DNA remains: 51 bases, in frame from the first base. Trimming takes 5 bases from V and 4 bases from J, and the germline ends sit 23 bases apart. CDR1 and CDR2 are drawn from the germline V gene: MDHEN, SYDVKM. Reading the label with the study, this specimen's treatment or condition is: in vitro stimulation with specific CMV peptide epitopes to enrich CMV-specific T cells. This sample was included in a study of T cell repertoires in cytomegalovirus infection (dated by TCRdb to the late 2010s). Turning to the overall study: Alongside well-studied HLA-B-restricted epitopes, the peptide stimulations were aimed at recently identified HLA-C-restricted CMV epitopes, whose presentation resists viral immunomodulation. Donor HLA type was relevant to the analysis, because carriage of CMV infection together with the matching HLA type was indicated by public TCR beta signatures.

TCRdb shows the sequencer as Illumina HiSeq 1500. In-frame beta chains were kept once TCRdb had trimmed the public reads at Q25 with fastp and called clones with MiXCR. Identical CDR3 proteins give one entry, which carries the most common genes and DNA. For this sample the table gives approximately 990,000 distinct CDR3 sequences, of which roughly 31% were detected only once. The ten top clones hold over 12% of the sample. Results the study describes overall, beyond this receptor: The ex vivo response was dominated by HLA-C-restricted CMV-specific TCR beta clonotypes, and the single most frequent clonotype in two of eight donors was supplied by these HLA-C-restricted clonotypes. Cumulative frequency of public TCR beta family members discriminated carriers of CMV infection plus the relevant HLA type in this cohort and an independent 352-donor cohort.

The source is a human donor in good health (CMV status not recorded). Some clones in this sample may be carry-over from other donors' samples. Sequencing was performed on cultured CD8+ T cells from PBMCs, taken from culture after CMV antigen stimulation. The V gene is TRBV28 and the J gene is TRBJ1-1, and the D gene may be TRBD1, 5 bases matching. The CDR3 is CASSPGLEGAGGTEAFF. The nucleotide sequence is TGTGCCAGCAGTCCCGGCCTGGAAGGGGCTGGGGGCACTGAAGCTTTCTTT.